Listed below are T cell receptor beta chains from one sample, sequenced in a study of shared clonotypes between healthy human individuals. Assay: immunoSEQ multiplex PCR; the TCRdb copy retains only in-frame clones and omits some. The data show 2 million to 2.5 million clones, with 85% to 95% seen just once and roughly 0.34% held by the top ten. The sample comprised naive CD4+ T cells from PBMCs. These receptors all come from a man between 18 and 35 years old in good health. Some clones in this sample may be carry-over from other donors' samples. Both conserved end residues are part of each CDR3. The D gene is left open where the match is weak. Expanded clones get a size class; other rows say once, few or many, or leave the size out.

NA	TRBV10-3	TRBJ1-2	TRBD1	TGTGCCATCAGTGAGTCCGGGGGCAGGGGGCAAGGCTACACCTTC	CAISESGGRGQGYTF
NA	TRBV2	TRBJ1-4	NA	TGTGCCAGCACCAGACAGGTCATTGAAAAACTGTTTTTT	CASTRQVIEKLFF
NA	TRBV19	TRBJ1-4	TRBD1	TGTGCCAGCGGCCGGGACAGGGCGAATGAAAAACTGTTTTTT	CASGRDRANEKLFF
NA	TRBV5-4	TRBJ2-3	TRBD1	TGTGCCAGCTTCCGGGACAGGGGAACATCCCTCCGGGATACGCAGTATTTT	CASFRDRGTSLRDTQYF
NA	TRBV5-1	TRBJ2-7	NA	TGCGCCAGCAGCTTAGATAGGAGGCTGGGGGCTGCCTCCTACGAGCAGTACTTC	CASSLDRRLGAASYEQYF
NA	TRBV2	TRBJ2-6	TRBD1	TGTGCCAGCAGTTGGGACAGGGAGAACTCTGGGGCCAACGTCCTGACTTTC	CASSWDRENSGANVLTF
NA	TRBV28	TRBJ2-7	TRBD1	TGTGCCAGCAGCAGGACAGGGGGACTCTTCGAGCAGTACTTC	CASSRTGGLFEQYF
NA	TRBV2	TRBJ2-1	NA	TGTGCCAGTATCCTTGAGGGACACCGAGATGAGCAGTTCTTC	CASILEGHRDEQFF
NA	TRBV2	TRBJ2-1	TRBD2	TGTGCCAGCAAGGCGGGAGATATTGGCAATGAGCAGTTCTTC	CASKAGDIGNEQFF
NA	TRBV2	TRBJ2-7	TRBD2	TGTGCCAGCAACCGTGGACTAGCGGGAGGCGAGCAGTACTTC	CASNRGLAGGEQYF
NA	TRBV7-9	TRBJ1-2	NA	TGTGCCAGCAGCTTAATGGGGGCCAATGGCTACACCTTC	CASSLMGANGYTF
NA	TRBV28	TRBJ2-7	TRBD1	TGTGCCCACAAAATCCCGGGACAGAACTACGAGCAGTACTTC	CAHKIPGQNYEQYF
NA	TRBV28	TRBJ1-4	NA	TGTGCCAGCAGCCCATCCTTTGCAACTAATGAAAAACTGTTTTTT	CASSPSFATNEKLFF
NA	TRBV5-6	TRBJ2-2	TRBD2	TGTGCCAGCAGCTTGTTGGGACTAAGTACCGGGGAGCTGTTTTTT	CASSLLGLSTGELFF
NA	TRBV9	TRBJ2-1	NA	TGTGCCAGCAGCGTAGGGCCTTCCAATGAGCAGTTCTTC	CASSVGPSNEQFF
NA	TRBV7-2	TRBJ1-5	TRBD1	TGTGCCAGCAGCTTAGCAGGGGGCCATCAGCCCCAGCATTTT	CASSLAGGHQPQHF
NA	TRBV6-6	TRBJ2-3	TRBD2	TGTGCCAGCAGTACTCATTCGGGACTAGCGGAGGCCCAGTATTTT	CASSTHSGLAEAQYF
NA	TRBV9	TRBJ2-7	TRBD1	TGTGCCAGCAGCGTCGAAGGGGGCGGGTACGAGCAGTACTTC	CASSVEGGGYEQYF
few	TRBV21-1	TRBJ1-3	NA	TGTGCCAGCAGCAAAGGACTGGGAGGCTCTGGAAACACCATATATTTT	CASSKGLGGSGNTIYF
NA	TRBV5-1	TRBJ2-3	NA	TGCGCCAGCAGCTTGGTCCAGGGCGATACGCAGTATTTT	CASSLVQGDTQYF
once	TRBV2	TRBJ2-3	NA	TGTGCCAGCAGCGGAAAAACCCCCCTAGCAGATACGCAGTATTTT	CASSGKTPLADTQYF
NA	TRBV7-2	TRBJ2-7	NA	TGTGCCAGCAGCTTAGCATCCAGGGGAGCCTACGAGCAGTACTTC	CASSLASRGAYEQYF
NA	TRBV6-5	TRBJ2-1	TRBD2	TGTGCCAGCAGGTTAGCGGGAGTCCAGTACAATGAGCAGTTCTTC	CASRLAGVQYNEQFF
NA	TRBV27	TRBJ2-1	TRBD1	TGTGCCAGCAGGAAGGGGGCGGAAGGGAATCCAATCAATGAGCAGTTCTTC	CASRKGAEGNPINEQFF
NA	TRBV5-1	TRBJ2-1	NA	TGCGCCAGCAGCCTTAGCTCGAGCGCGGAAAACTACAATGAGCAGTTCTTC	CASSLSSSAENYNEQFF
NA	TRBV11-2	TRBJ1-1	NA	TGTGCCAGCAGCTTCTATGACAGTTACGCTTTCTTT	CASSFYDSYAFF
NA	TRBV5-1	TRBJ2-2	TRBD2	TGCGCCAGCAGGGGGACTAGCGGGAGTGGAACCGGGGAGCTGTTTTTT	CASRGTSGSGTGELFF
once	TRBV29-1	TRBJ2-1	TRBD2	TGCAGCGTGGTAAGACTAGCCCGCCTGAATGAGCAGTTCTTC	CSVVRLARLNEQFF
NA	TRBV7-9	TRBJ2-3	NA	TGTGCCAGCAGCTTAGAATGGGCAGGGGACACAGATACGCAGTATTTT	CASSLEWAGDTDTQYF
NA	TRBV5-1	TRBJ2-5	TRBD1	TGCGCCAGCAGCCTGGACAGGGGCGGATTAGAGACCCAGTACTTC	CASSLDRGGLETQYF
NA	TRBV28	TRBJ2-7	NA	TGTGCCAGCAGTTTAGAGTCCTACGAGCAGTACTTC	CASSLESYEQYF
NA	TRBV28	TRBJ2-2	TRBD1	TGTGCCAGCAGGGGGGGACAGGGGGTGACGAACACCGGGGAGCTGTTTTTT	CASRGGQGVTNTGELFF
NA	TRBV28	TRBJ2-1	NA	TGTGCCAGCAGCCGGCGTCAGGAGCAGTTCTTC	CASSRRQEQFF